This passage covers 29 T cell receptor beta chains from one sample sequenced in a study of shared clonotypes between healthy human individuals (dated by TCRdb to 2020 to 2022). Preparation of the library involved the immunoSEQ multiplex PCR assay. The table was pulled from immuneACCESS by TCRdb, which kept in-frame rearrangements only. Such tables lose some clones; where checked, under half of the loss comes from unresolved V genes, and the rest has no known cause. The sample table holds more than 2 million clones, of which roughly 94% were seen once. Under 0.15% of the sample rests with the top ten. Sequences were obtained from naive CD4+ T cells sorted from blood. The intended sense of this specimen's cell subset or site label: CD45RA+ positively selected. Every receptor here comes from a man aged 18 to 29 in good health.

This clone came up once. The chain uses TRBV19 and TRBJ1-5; D is possibly TRBD1 (6 bases). With 2 bases removed from V and 4 bases from J, the gap between germline ends came to 15 bases. CDR1 LNHDA and CDR2 SQIVND come from the germline V gene (reference sequence). This CDR3 contains 16 residues. The CDR3 nucleotides are TGTGCCAGTAGTATAAGGTCAGGGGCTGGGAATCAGCCCCAGCATTTT. This encodes CASSIRSGAGNQPQHF.

This clone was seen once. The genes are TRBV6-1 and TRBJ2-7, with 12 bases that match TRBD1. Trimming removed 6 bases from V and 2 bases from J; junction bases left unmatched: 2. Germline assignment: CDR1 MNHNS and CDR2 SASEGT. The CDR3 is 14 residues long. CDR3 residues: CASRWDRGPYEQYF. The CDR3 DNA follows: TGTGCCAGCAGGTGGGACAGGGGGCCCTACGAGCAGTACTTC.

This chain links TRBV2 with TRBJ2-3; 10 nucleotides align to TRBD2. V was pared by 8 bases and J by 4 bases, with 21 bases of the junction left unmatched. Germline V CDR1 and CDR2: SNHLY, FYNNEI. This CDR3 has 19 amino acids. The CDR3 here is CASHPASGSLLRVPDTQYF. CDR3 in DNA: TGTGCCAGCCATCCGGCTAGCGGGAGCCTCCTCAGGGTCCCAGATACGCAGTATTTT.

This rearrangement joins TRBV7-3 to TRBJ1-5; D remains ambiguous. The CDR3 consists of 13 residues. V was cut by 1 base and J by 8 bases, with 9 bases left in between. Per germline, CDR1 SGHTA and CDR2 FQGTGA. The CDR3 here is CASSLNSLEPQHF. For the CDR3, the DNA is TGTGCCAGCAGCTTAAATTCGTTAGAGCCCCAGCATTTT.

This chain uses TRBV28 with TRBJ1-5, with D maybe TRBD1 (5 bases). Germline assignment: CDR1 MDHEN and CDR2 SYDVKM. The CDR3 sequence is 15 residues long. The ends were cut back, 8 bases at V and 0 bases at J, with 14 bases in the middle. CDR3 sequence reads: CASQTATNSNQPQHF. The CDR3 DNA is TGTGCCAGCCAGACAGCAACTAATAGCAATCAGCCCCAGCATTTT.

The chain has TRBV5-1 and TRBJ2-5, with D uncertain. V lost 1 base, J lost 4 bases, and 11 bases lay in between. This CDR3 contains 14 residues. CDR1 SGHRS and CDR2 YFSETQ come from the germline V gene. CDR3 coding DNA: TGCGCCAGCAGCTTGCCCGATGCGGCAGAGACCCAGTACTTC. Residues: CASSLPDAAETQYF.

The chain is built from TRBV28 and TRBJ1-1; D not certain. Germline values: CDR1 MDHEN, CDR2 SYDVKM. Trimming cost V 3 bases and J 3 bases, with 17 bases left between them. This CDR3 has 16 residues. CDR3 amino acids: CASSFIFASEDTEAFF. CDR3 in DNA: TGTGCCAGCAGTTTTATTTTCGCCTCGGAAGACACTGAAGCTTTCTTT.

The chain couples TRBV6-6 to TRBJ2-7; D not resolved. The CDR3 has 15 amino acids. Germline CDR1 and CDR2: MNHNY and SVGAGI (reference sequence). V lost 0 bases and J lost 1, with 10 bases in between. This CDR3 is CASSYSGETSYEQYF. Written as DNA, the CDR3 is TGTGCCAGCAGTTACTCCGGCGAGACATCCTACGAGCAGTACTTC.

The V and J genes are TRBV7-2 and TRBJ2-1; the match to TRBD2 covers 7 bases. There are 15 residues in the CDR3. With 3 bases clipped from V and 3 bases from J, the junction kept 5 bases outside the gene matches. Germline V gene data show CDR1 as SGHTA and CDR2 as FQGNSA. The CDR3 reads CASSFVAGLYNEQFF. As DNA, the CDR3 is TGTGCCAGCAGCTTTGTAGCGGGCCTCTACAATGAGCAGTTCTTC.

V gene TRBV28 combines with J gene TRBJ2-1; TRBD1 matches 8 bases. The CDR3 runs 16 residues. Germline assignment: CDR1 MDHEN and CDR2 SYDVKM. V shed 5 bases and J 0 bases; nucleotides not matched to a gene: 6. The CDR3 bases are TGTGCCAGCAGTCAAGCCGGGACAGGCTCCTACAATGAGCAGTTCTTC. Its translation is CASSQAGTGSYNEQFF.

The chain links TRBV30 to TRBJ2-3; maybe TRBD2 (6 bases). The ends were cut back, 1 base at V and 2 bases at J, with 10 bases in the middle. Germline assignment: CDR1 GTSNPN and CDR2 SVGIG (reference sequence). This CDR3 comprises 14 residues. The CDR3 region has the DNA TGTGCCTGGAGTGGTAGACTAGTCACAGATACGCAGTATTTT. Translation gives CAWSGRLVTDTQYF.

Of note for this clone: The identical CDR3 is also encoded by other nucleotide sequences in the sample. The V call is TRBV2, the J call TRBJ2-2; the D gene is possibly TRBD1 (5 bases). This CDR3 is 13 amino acids long. Per germline, CDR1 SNHLY and CDR2 FYNNEI. Between the trimmed V and J ends, which lost 8 bases and 1 base, there was a span of 8 bases. Here the CDR3 reads CASRRENTGELFF. The CDR3, as DNA: TGTGCCAGCCGCAGGGAGAACACCGGGGAGCTGTTTTTT.

The chain couples TRBV7-3 to TRBJ2-7; TRBD1 matches 11 bases. CDR1 SGHTA and CDR2 FQGTGA come from the germline V gene. With 2 bases clipped from V and 6 bases from J, the junction kept 9 bases outside the gene matches. The CDR3 is 16 residues long. Here the CDR3 reads CASSLVAAGTGGEQYF. In DNA, the CDR3 is TGTGCCAGCAGCTTAGTTGCCGCTGGGACAGGGGGCGAGCAGTACTTC.

Written as DNA, the CDR3 is TGCGCCAGCAGCTTGAAGCCTAGCGCGAACACCGGGGAGCTGTTTTTT. Amino acids: CASSLKPSANTGELFF. V and J are TRBV5-1 and TRBJ2-2; possibly TRBD2 for D (6 bases). V was shortened by 1 base and J by 0 bases, with 10 bases between the two germline ends. This CDR3 region has 16 residues. The germline V gene encodes CDR1 SGHRS and CDR2 YFSETQ.

With respect to this clone: The conserved phenylalanine or tryptophan is not found at the CDR3 terminus, so this likely reflects a read error. No DNA is shown, since the ends of the CDR3 on it are uncertain; the CDR3 is the one TCRdb lists. This rearrangement joins TRBV19 to TRBJ1-4. The CDR3 sequence runs 9 residues, both termini included. Germline lookup yields CDR1 LNHDA and CDR2 SQIVND (reference sequence). CDR3 region: CASSIEKGI.

The CDR3 is CASSLTASREQYF. The CDR3 DNA reads as TGTGCCAGCAGCTTAACGGCCTCCAGGGAGCAGTACTTC. The chain is built from TRBV7-3 and TRBJ2-7; no clear D. There are 13 residues in the CDR3. CDR1 is SGHTA and CDR2 is FQGTGA in the germline V gene. V lost 0 bases and J 7 bases, leaving 10 bases between the germline ends.

The chain uses TRBV18 and TRBJ2-7, with 9 bases fitting TRBD1. CDR1 and CDR2 from the germline V gene are KGHSH and LQKENI. The CDR3 runs 17 residues. V lost 2 bases, J lost 1 base, and 9 bases stayed unmatched. CDR3: CASSPNLVGTGSYEQYF. In DNA form, the CDR3 reads TGTGCCAGCTCACCAAACCTTGTTGGGACAGGGTCCTACGAGCAGTACTTC.

The chain is built from TRBV6-6 and TRBJ1-2, with D tentatively TRBD1 (5 bases). V dropped 0 bases and J dropped 7 bases, with 9 bases sitting between them. The CDR3 extends over 13 amino acids. Germline V gene sequence: CDR1 MNHNY, CDR2 SVGAGI (reference sequence). The CDR3 sequence is CASSYSGGGGYTF. Here the CDR3 DNA reads TGTGCCAGCAGTTACTCGGGGGGAGGTGGCTACACCTTC.

In the case of this clone: Different DNA sequences within this sample yield the same CDR3. The rearrangement links TRBV9 to TRBJ2-3; 8 positions match TRBD2. V dropped 2 bases and J dropped 0; count of bases not matched to a gene: 2. The CDR3 totals 15 residues. Germline assignment: CDR1 SGDLS and CDR2 YYNGEE. Here the CDR3 DNA reads TGTGCCAGCAGCGTTAGCGGGGCTAGCACAGATACGCAGTATTTT. Translating gives CASSVSGASTDTQYF.

The V and J genes are TRBV11-2 and TRBJ1-4; 7 bases agree with TRBD1. CDR1 SGHAT and CDR2 FQNNGV come from the germline V gene. V trimming: 5 bases; J trimming: 0 bases; junction bases outside the gene matches: 9. This CDR3 has 17 residues. For the CDR3, the DNA is TGTGCCAGCAGCCGGGGCAGGGGGAATCCAACTAATGAAAAACTGTTTTTT. Its translation: CASSRGRGNPTNEKLFF.

This clone has a single count. This chain joins TRBV7-3 and TRBJ2-3; TRBD2 matches 12 bases. Unmatched junction bases numbered 2, after V lost 4 bases and J lost 3 bases. There are 15 residues in the CDR3. CDR1 and CDR2 (germline): SGHTA, FQGTGA. The CDR3 spells CASSSGLAGTDTQYF. As DNA, the CDR3 is TGTGCCAGCAGCTCGGGACTAGCGGGTACAGATACGCAGTATTTT.

In its sample, this clone was seen many times. The rearrangement uses TRBV2 and TRBJ1-2, with D unresolved. The CDR3 sequence is 15 residues long. V was clipped by 3 bases and J by 4 bases, with 15 bases between them. Germline CDR1 and CDR2: SNHLY and FYNNEI. CDR3 region: CASSDKDGSAYGYTF. For the CDR3, the DNA is TGTGCCAGCAGTGATAAGGACGGGTCGGCCTATGGCTACACCTTC. Full variable domain (remainder filled in from reference TRBV2 and TRBJ1-2): EPEVTQTPSHQVTQMGQEVILRCVPISNHLYFYWYRQILGQKVEFLVSFYNNEISEKSEIFDDQFSVERPDGSNFTLKIRSTKLEDSAMYFCASSDKDGSAYGYTFGSGTRLTVV.

The V call is TRBV11-2, the J call TRBJ2-5; the D gene is possibly TRBD1 (7 bases). Germline V gene sequence: CDR1 SGHAT, CDR2 FQNNGV. Trimming stripped 3 bases from V and 5 bases from J, with 22 bases between. This CDR3 is 17 amino acids long. CDR3 sequence (DNA): TGTGCCAGCAGCTTCGATACACGGAGGGGGCGCCGGGAGACCCAGTACTTC. It translates to CASSFDTRRGRRETQYF.

To note about this clone: The sample holds other DNA sequences that translate to the same CDR3. This sequence joins TRBV30 and TRBJ1-5; 9 bases align to TRBD1. Germline V gene data show CDR1 as GTSNPN and CDR2 as SVGIG (reference sequence). V dropped 0 bases and J dropped 7; count of bases not matched to a gene: 4. This CDR3 has 14 residues. Written as DNA, the CDR3 is TGTGCCTGGAGTGTCACAGGGGGCACGCAGCCCCAGCATTTT. It yields the protein CAWSVTGGTQPQHF.

CDR3 loop: CASSLAGGLETQYF. CDR3 in DNA: TGTGCCAGCAGCTTGGCGGGGGGGCTCGAGACCCAGTACTTC. The J gene is TRBJ2-5, the V gene TRBV5-6; 8 positions agree with TRBD2. In germline, CDR1 is SGHDT, CDR2 YYEEEE. V shed 0 bases, J shed 5 bases, and the junction held 3 bases outside the gene matches. This CDR3 is 14 amino acids long.

This rearrangement joins TRBV30 to TRBJ1-2; D unclear. V was cut by 0 bases and J by 3 bases, with 8 bases left in between. Germline V gives CDR1 GTSNPN, CDR2 SVGIG (reference sequence). This CDR3 comprises 13 residues. The CDR3 spells CAWSVPSYYGYTF. CDR3 DNA sequence: TGTGCCTGGAGTGTACCGTCTTACTATGGCTACACCTTC.

The chain recombines TRBV6-6 with TRBJ2-5; TRBD2 matches at 11 bases. CDR3 length equals 16 residues. Germline-derived CDR1 and CDR2 are MNHNY and SVGAGI (reference sequence). Losses at the gene ends were 6 bases for V and 4 bases for J; bases not matched to a gene: 10. CDR3 sequence: CASSQLAGVSSETQYF. CDR3 nucleotide sequence: TGTGCCAGCAGCCAACTAGCGGGGGTGTCTTCAGAGACCCAGTACTTC.

V is TRBV19 and J is TRBJ2-7; TRBD1 matches at 9 bases. The V gene end was trimmed by 7 bases and the J gene end by 5 bases; junction bases not matched to a gene: 6. This CDR3 contains 13 residues. Looked up from germline, CDR1 is LNHDA and CDR2 is SQIVND (reference sequence). The CDR3 sequence: CASKLGQGDEQYF. The CDR3 nucleotides are TGTGCCAGTAAATTGGGACAGGGCGACGAGCAGTACTTC.

To note about this clone: A junction boundary mismatches the germline segment, possibly from a read error. The chain uses TRBV6-1 and TRBJ1-4; TRBD1 is a possible D gene (5 bases). The CDR3 sequence is 13 residues long. CDR1 is MNHNS, CDR2 SASEGT, per germline. CDR3 sequence reads: CASSEAGQDGKGF. The CDR3 region has the DNA TGTGCCAGCAGTGAAGCGGGCCAGGACGGAAAGGGGTTT.